These T cell receptor beta chains were read from a single sample in a study of glioma-infiltrating T cells after dendritic cell vaccination. Sequencing used immunoSEQ multiplex PCR; TCRdb keeps in-frame clones, though not all of them. The sample has about 36,000 clones; 70% to 85% are singletons. The sample in question was blood, obtained before dendritic cell vaccination. The receptors originated from a human donor with glioblastoma. The CDR3 runs from the conserved cysteine through the conserved F or W. Only part of the rows carry a size: once, few, many, or a class if the clone is expanded.

clone_size: .; v_call: TRBV30; cdr3_aa: CAWVTGNNSPLHF
clone_size: .; v_call: TRBV11-2; cdr3_aa: CASSLEGTRNSPLHF
clone_size: few; v_call: TRBV19; cdr3_aa: CASSTGLSTDTQYF
clone_size: .; v_call: TRBV19; cdr3_aa: CASKVGTQLYNEQFF
clone_size: .; v_call: TRBV27; cdr3_aa: CASSLKAGNTEAFF
clone_size: few; v_call: TRBV19; cdr3_aa: CASSIRTSGYNEQFF
clone_size: once; v_call: TRBV5-4; cdr3_aa: CASSFGGHSNTDTQYF
clone_size: .; v_call: TRBV30; cdr3_aa: CAWSVRGFSTGELFF
clone_size: .; v_call: TRBV2; cdr3_aa: CASSARGGGETQYF
clone_size: .; v_call: TRBV4-1; cdr3_aa: CASSQEGASGAEWETQYF
clone_size: .; v_call: TRBV11-2; cdr3_aa: CASSKGQGPNEKLFF
clone_size: .; v_call: TRBV5-6; cdr3_aa: CASSRWTVRRGDTQYF
clone_size: .; v_call: TRBV19; cdr3_aa: CASSSTRGPGASPLHF
clone_size: .; v_call: TRBV10-2; cdr3_aa: CASSDRGSGAKNIQYF
clone_size: few; v_call: TRBV9; cdr3_aa: CASSVGGSTNTGELFF
clone_size: .; v_call: TRBV25-1; cdr3_aa: CASSGREQGSYNSPLHF
clone_size: .; v_call: TRBV25-1; cdr3_aa: CASSRDRETQYF
clone_size: .; v_call: TRBV6-5; cdr3_aa: CASSSGGRGSDTQYF
clone_size: .; v_call: TRBV4-3; cdr3_aa: CASSQIAGGGLLYGYTF
clone_size: .; v_call: TRBV28; cdr3_aa: CASSFSLPRLAGVYEQYF
clone_size: .; v_call: TRBV2; cdr3_aa: CASSPRLAGDFTDTQYF
clone_size: .; v_call: TRBV2; cdr3_aa: CASTGTSGGAREQYF
clone_size: .; v_call: TRBV11-2; cdr3_aa: CASSLAVIAGQETQYF
clone_size: .; v_call: TRBV5-5; cdr3_aa: CASSLEGMRTETQYF
clone_size: .; v_call: TRBV11-3; cdr3_aa: CASSSAKLAGFYEQYF
clone_size: once; v_call: TRBV2; cdr3_aa: CASSRGVMNTEAFF
clone_size: .; v_call: TRBV6-5; cdr3_aa: CASSYGGVGSYEQYF
clone_size: .; v_call: TRBV6-6; cdr3_aa: CASVTREPNYGYTF
clone_size: .; v_call: TRBV4-3; cdr3_aa: CASSQVWKVGEQFF
clone_size: .; v_call: TRBV6-5; cdr3_aa: CASSPSGGPNNEQFF
clone_size: .; v_call: TRBV5-1; cdr3_aa: CASSLASGTNNSPLHF
clone_size: .; v_call: TRBV4-3; cdr3_aa: CASSQDQGTGSYEQYF
clone_size: .; v_call: TRBV25-1; cdr3_aa: CASSEAGQTYEQYF
clone_size: once; v_call: TRBV5-1; cdr3_aa: CASSLVRTGAEAFF
clone_size: .; v_call: TRBV10-3; cdr3_aa: CAISEETSGVYEQYF
clone_size: .; v_call: TRBV4-3; cdr3_aa: CASSLNHLQGANNNEETQYF
clone_size: .; v_call: TRBV30; cdr3_aa: CAWKLGGGRAGELFF
clone_size: .; v_call: TRBV7-9; cdr3_aa: CASSLGLLVAGDHNEQFF
clone_size: .; v_call: TRBV19; cdr3_aa: CASSNSGIYEQYF
clone_size: .; v_call: TRBV7-2; cdr3_aa: CASSSGGVVGNTIYF